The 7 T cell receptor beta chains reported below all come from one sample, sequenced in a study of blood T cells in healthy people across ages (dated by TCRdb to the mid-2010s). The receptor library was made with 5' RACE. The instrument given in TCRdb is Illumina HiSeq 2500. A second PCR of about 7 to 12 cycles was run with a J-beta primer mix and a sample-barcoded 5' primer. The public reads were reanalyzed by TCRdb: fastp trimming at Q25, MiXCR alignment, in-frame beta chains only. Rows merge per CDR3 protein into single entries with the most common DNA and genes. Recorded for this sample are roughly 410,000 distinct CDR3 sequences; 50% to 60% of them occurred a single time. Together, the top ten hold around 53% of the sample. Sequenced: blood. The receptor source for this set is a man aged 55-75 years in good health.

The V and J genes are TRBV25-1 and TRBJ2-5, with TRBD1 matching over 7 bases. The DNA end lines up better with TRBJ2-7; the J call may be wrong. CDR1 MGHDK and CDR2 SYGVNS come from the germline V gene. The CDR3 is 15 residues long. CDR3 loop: CASSASGTEVNEQYF. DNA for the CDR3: TGTGCCAGCAGTGCGTCCGGGACAGAGGTTAACGAGCAGTACTTC.

CDR3 nucleotide sequence: TGTGCCAGCAGCGGTAATTCCCCAGGAGGCTACACCTTC. Protein sequence: CASSGNSPGGYTF. This sequence joins TRBV7-9 and TRBJ1-2; D remains unclear. CDR3 size: 13 residues. V was shortened by 5 bases and J by 8 bases, with 15 bases between the two germline ends. CDR1 and CDR2 from the germline V gene are SEHNR and FQNEAQ (reference sequence).

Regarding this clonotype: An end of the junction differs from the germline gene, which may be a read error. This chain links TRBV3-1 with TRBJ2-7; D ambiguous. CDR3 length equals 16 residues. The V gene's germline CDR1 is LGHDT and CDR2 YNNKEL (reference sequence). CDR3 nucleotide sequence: TGTGCCAGCAGCCCCAATTCAAGAGAGGTTATCTACGGGCAGTACTTC. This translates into CASSPNSREVIYGQYF.

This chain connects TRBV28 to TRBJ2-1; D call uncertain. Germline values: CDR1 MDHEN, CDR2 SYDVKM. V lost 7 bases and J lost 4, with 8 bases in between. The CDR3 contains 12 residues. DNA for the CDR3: TGTGCCAGCACGGGCAGGTACAATGAGCAGTTCTTC. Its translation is CASTGRYNEQFF. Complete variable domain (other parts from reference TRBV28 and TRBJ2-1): DVKVTQSSRYLVKRTGEKVFLECVQDMDHENMFWYRQDPGLGLRLIYFSYDVKMKEKGDIPEGYSVSREKKERFSLILESASTNQTSMYLCASTGRYNEQFFGPGTRLTVL.

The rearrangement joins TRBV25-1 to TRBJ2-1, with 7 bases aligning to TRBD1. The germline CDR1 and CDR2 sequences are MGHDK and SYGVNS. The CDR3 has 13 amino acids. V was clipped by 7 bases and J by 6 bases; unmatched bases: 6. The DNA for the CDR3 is TGTGCCAGCACCAGACAGGGTTCCAATGAGCAGTTCTTC. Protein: CASTRQGSNEQFF. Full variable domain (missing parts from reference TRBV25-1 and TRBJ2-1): EADIYQTPRYLVIGTGKKITLECSQTMGHDKMYWYQQDPGMELHLIHYSYGVNSTEKGDLSSESTVSRIRTEHFPLTLESARPSHTSQYLCASTRQGSNEQFFGPGTRLTVL.

The CDR3 spells CASSPRTSGYQETQYF. In nucleotides, the CDR3 is TGTGCCAGCAGCCCCAGGACTAGCGGGTACCAAGAGACCCAGTACTTC. The rearrangement uses TRBV11-2 and TRBJ2-5, with TRBD2 matching 11 bases. Germline-derived CDR1 and CDR2 are SGHAT and FQNNGV. V shed 5 bases and J 0 bases; nucleotides not matched to a gene: 5. The CDR3 is 16 residues long.

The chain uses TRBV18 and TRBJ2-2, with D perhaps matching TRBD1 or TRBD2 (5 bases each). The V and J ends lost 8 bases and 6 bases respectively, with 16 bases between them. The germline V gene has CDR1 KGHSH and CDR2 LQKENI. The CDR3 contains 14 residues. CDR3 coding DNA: TGTGCCAGCCCCCAGGGACCAAACGCCGGGGAGCTGTTTTTT. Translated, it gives CASPQGPNAGELFF.